This section outlines one TCR beta chain sequence together with its context. Per the original methods: Quantification of nucleated cells was approximated via reference gene primer amplification. Assay: immunoSEQ multiplex PCR; the TCRdb copy retains only in-frame clones and omits some. The V and J calls and clone size were taken over from that table, and D and trimming were inferred from the DNA. Among around 240,000 clones listed, about 85% were seen once. The V and J ends lost 3 bases and 4 bases, in that order; junction bases with no gene match: 7. The CDR3 has 15 residues. Per the germline V gene, CDR1 is SGHDN and CDR2 is FVKESK. The data were obtained in a study of blood T cell repertoires in COVID-19.

The chain has TRBV14 and TRBJ2-7; 9 nucleotides line up with TRBD1. This receptor was taken from a man aged 40-49 years with acute or convalescent COVID-19. Source material: peripheral blood. The CDR3 reads CASSQIGQGIYEQYF. CDR3 sequence (DNA): TGTGCCAGCAGCCAGATCGGACAGGGGATTTACGAGCAGTACTTC.